The present T cell receptor beta chain was sequenced within a study of blood T cells in healthy people across ages. Study outcomes and limitations: As age increased, TCR beta diversity per million T cells fell in a roughly linear fashion.

Germline CDR1 reads DFQATT; CDR2 reads SNEGSKA (reference sequence). This CDR3 spans 16 amino acids. The V and J ends lost 6 bases and 0 bases, in that order; junction bases with no gene match: 14. Combining a sample-barcoded 5' primer with a J-beta primer mix, a second PCR ran for 7 to 11 cycles. Every molecule of cDNA carried a tag from a template-switch adaptor with 12 random nucleotides. TCRdb fed the 5' RACE reads into MiXCR, producing one record per CDR3 protein. The repertoire includes some 1,800,000 distinct CDR3 sequences, approximately 39% of them detected once, and about 23% sits in the top ten. Concerning this clonotype itself: What it recognizes is unknown.

Source material: blood. J is TRBJ2-7 and V is TRBV20-1, with 7 positions matching TRBD1. The receptor was derived from a human donor in good health. Here the CDR3 reads CSARIWDRPNSYEQYF. The CDR3 bases are TGCAGTGCCCGAATATGGGACAGACCTAACTCCTACGAGCAGTACTTC.